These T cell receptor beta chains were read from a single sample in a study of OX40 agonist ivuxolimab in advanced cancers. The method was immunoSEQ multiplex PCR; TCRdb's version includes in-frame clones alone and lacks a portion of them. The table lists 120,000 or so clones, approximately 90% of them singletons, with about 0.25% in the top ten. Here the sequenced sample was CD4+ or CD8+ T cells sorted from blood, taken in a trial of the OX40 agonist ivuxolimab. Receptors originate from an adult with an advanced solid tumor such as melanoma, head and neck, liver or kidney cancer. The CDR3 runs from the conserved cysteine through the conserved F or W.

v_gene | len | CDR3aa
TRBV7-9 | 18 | CASSLGLGIGGSNSPLHF
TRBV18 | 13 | CASSPGSDQPQHF
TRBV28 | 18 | CASSFTFPGRPLQETQYF
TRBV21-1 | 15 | CASSNSWLAKNIQYF
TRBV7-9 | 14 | CASSRTGTTDTQYF
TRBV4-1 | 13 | CASSRENQETQYF
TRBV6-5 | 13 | CASRQGVVTGYTF
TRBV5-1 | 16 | CASSSLGAGTYNEQFF
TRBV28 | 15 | CASAPPKGEANEQFF
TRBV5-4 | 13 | CASSKTGGNEQFF
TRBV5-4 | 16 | CASSAGRPLNTGELFF
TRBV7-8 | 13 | CASSSLGAGELFF
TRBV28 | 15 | CASSDSNGGLEAQYF
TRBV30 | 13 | CAWSADTAYEQYF
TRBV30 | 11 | CAWENMDTQYF
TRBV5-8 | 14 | CASSRGRMNTEAFF
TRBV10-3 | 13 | CAITRDRNTEAFF
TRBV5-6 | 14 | CASTWGGAGETQYF
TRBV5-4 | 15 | CASSLDGQGLSPLHF
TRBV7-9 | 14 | CASSLDGGGYEQYF
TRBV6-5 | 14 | CASSLQGGGYEQYF
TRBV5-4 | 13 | CASSIDRGRAAFF
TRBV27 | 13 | CASSGTRRTEAFF
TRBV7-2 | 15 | CASSLYGRDLSPLHF
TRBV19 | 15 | CASTLRGGLNTEAFF
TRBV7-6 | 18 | CASSLAVYRSWGNTEAFF